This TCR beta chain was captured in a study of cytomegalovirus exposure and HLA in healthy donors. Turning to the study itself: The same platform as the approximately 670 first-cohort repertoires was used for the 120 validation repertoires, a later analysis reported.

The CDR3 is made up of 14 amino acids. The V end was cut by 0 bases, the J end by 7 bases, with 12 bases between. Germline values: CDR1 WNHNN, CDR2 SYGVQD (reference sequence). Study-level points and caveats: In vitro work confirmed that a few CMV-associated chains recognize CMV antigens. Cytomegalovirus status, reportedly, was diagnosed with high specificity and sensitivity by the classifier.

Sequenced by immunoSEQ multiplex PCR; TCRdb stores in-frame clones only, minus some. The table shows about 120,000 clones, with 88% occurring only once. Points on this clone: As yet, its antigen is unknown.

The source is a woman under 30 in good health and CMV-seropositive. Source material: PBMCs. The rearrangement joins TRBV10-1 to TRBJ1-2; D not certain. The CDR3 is CASSESRVRGGYTF. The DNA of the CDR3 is TGCGCCAGCAGTGAGTCGAGAGTGCGGGGTGGCTACACCTTC.